Each of the 4 T cell receptor beta chains below was sequenced from the same sample in a study of T cell repertoires in cytomegalovirus infection. TCRdb re-analysed the reads in MiXCR, keeping a single row per CDR3 protein. The sample lists hundreds of thousands of distinct CDR3 sequences, approximately 42% seen once, with around 45% in the top ten. Antigens of these TCRs are unknown. The sample here was cultured PBMCs, taken from culture after CMV antigen stimulation. The receptors here all came from a human donor in good health (CMV status not recorded). Some clones in this sample may be carry-over from other donors' samples.

In its sample, this clonotype was seen a few times. J is TRBJ1-3 and V is TRBV27, with a possible D match to TRBD1 (5 bases). Looked up from germline, CDR1 is MNHEY and CDR2 is SMNVEV (reference sequence). This CDR3 is 15 amino acids long. The V end lost 8 bases, the J end lost 2 bases, and 16 bases lay between the germline ends. The CDR3 bases are TGTGCCAGCGCCCCCGGGGCAGGGACTGGAAACACCATATATTTT. The encoded protein is CASAPGAGTGNTIYF.

This clonotype has more than one count but fewer than ten. The V call is TRBV7-9, the J call TRBJ1-1; D possibly corresponds to TRBD1 (5 bases). CDR1 SEHNR and CDR2 FQNEAQ come from the germline V gene (reference sequence). The CDR3 is 16 amino acids. Trimming took 5 bases from V and 2 from J, leaving 18 bases between them. CDR3 in DNA: TGTGCCAGCAGCCCCTCAGCGGGACTCATAAACACTGAAGCTTTCTTT. This encodes CASSPSAGLINTEAFF.

This clonotype was observed once. This chain uses TRBV6-6 with TRBJ2-7, with 12 bases fitting TRBD2. With 5 bases clipped from V and 4 bases from J, the junction kept 9 bases outside the gene matches. The CDR3 sequence is 16 residues long. Germline CDR1 is MNHNY and CDR2 is SVGAGI (reference sequence). CDR3 in amino acids: CASSVTSGRSLYEQYF. The CDR3 DNA reads as TGTGCCAGCAGTGTAACTAGCGGGAGGTCTCTTTACGAGCAGTACTTC.

This clonotype was observed a few times. The chain recombines TRBV6-1 with TRBJ1-4; D may be TRBD1 (6 bases). Trimming took off 5 bases at V and 0 bases at J, with 19 bases between the two ends. Germline V CDR1 and CDR2: MNHNS, SASEGT. The CDR3 has 18 amino acids. Written as DNA, the CDR3 is TGTGCCAGCAGTACTACTCCCATGGGACATGCAACTAATGAAAAACTGTTTTTT. Protein sequence: CASSTTPMGHATNEKLFF.